This T cell receptor beta chain stems from a study of cytomegalovirus exposure and HLA in healthy donors. Germline V gene sequence: CDR1 MDHEN, CDR2 SYDVKM. Deletions cut 2 bases from V and 6 bases from J, with 10 bases between. The CDR3 sequence is 14 residues long. Profiling relied on immunoSEQ multiplex PCR, and the TCRdb table lists in-frame clones only, not all of them. The table records approximately 97,000 clones, approximately 94% of them present only once. The sequenced sample was PBMCs. The chain links TRBV28 to TRBJ1-4; maybe TRBD1 (6 bases). The receptor was derived from a woman aged 18-30 years in good health and CMV-seronegative. The CDR3 loop is CASSLTRGYEKLFF. The DNA of the CDR3 is TGTGCCAGCAGTTTAACCAGGGGATATGAAAAACTGTTTTTT.